These 10 T cell receptor beta chains share one sample of origin, sequenced in a study of identifying expanded T cells in peripheral blood. TCRdb's table, derived via immunoSEQ multiplex PCR, lists solely in-frame clones and lacks some. The sample carries roughly 100,000 clones, around 88% recorded once. Sample: blood. These TCRs come from a person between 18 and 70 years old in good health.

The chain links TRBV30 to TRBJ1-2; 11 nucleotides match TRBD1. Trimming removed 1 base from V and 3 bases from J; junction bases left unmatched: 1. This CDR3 spans 14 amino acids. Germline CDR1 GTSNPN, CDR2 SVGIG (reference sequence). The CDR3 region has the DNA TGTGCCTGGAGTGAGGGACAGGGGGACTATGGCTACACCTTC. Residues: CAWSEGQGDYGYTF.

The chain is built from TRBV5-1 and TRBJ1-2; unclear D gene. The V gene's germline CDR1 is SGHRS and CDR2 YFSETQ. The CDR3 has 12 amino acids. Trimming shortened V by 2 bases and J by 6 bases, and 8 bases separated the two germline ends. CDR3 amino acids: CASSFKQDGYTF. CDR3 nucleotides: TGCGCCAGCAGCTTCAAGCAGGATGGCTACACCTTC.

V is TRBV7-9 and J is TRBJ1-5; D not resolved. Between the trimmed V and J ends, which lost 3 bases and 2 bases, there was a span of 11 bases. The CDR3 consists of 15 residues. Germline V CDR1 and CDR2: SEHNR, FQNEAQ (reference sequence). CDR3 sequence: CASSFGGPGNQPQHF. The DNA for the CDR3 is TGTGCCAGCAGCTTTGGAGGGCCGGGCAATCAGCCCCAGCATTTT.

The chain has TRBV6-1 and TRBJ1-5, with D hard to call. Trimming took 7 bases from V and 0 from J, leaving 10 bases between them. The CDR3 has 14 amino acids. Per germline, CDR1 MNHNS and CDR2 SASEGT. The CDR3 protein is CASNLQNSNQPQHF. CDR3 DNA: TGTGCCAGCAATCTACAGAATAGCAATCAGCCCCAGCATTTT.

V is TRBV27 and J is TRBJ2-7; D unclear. CDR1 and CDR2 from the germline V gene are MNHEY and SMNVEV (reference sequence). This CDR3 is built from 14 residues. V was cut by 6 bases and J by 0 bases, with 12 bases left in between. The CDR3 nucleotides read TGTGCCAGCAGCTCCCTCGGGCTCTCCTACGAGCAGTACTTC. It specifies CASSSLGLSYEQYF.

The chain uses TRBV7-6 and TRBJ2-5; D gene uncertain. V was cut by 8 bases and J by 4 bases, with 14 bases left in between. Germline assignment: CDR1 SGHVS and CDR2 FNYEAQ. CDR3 size: 13 residues. This CDR3 reads CASQDRARETQYF. The DNA for the CDR3 is TGTGCCAGCCAAGACCGCGCCCGAGAGACCCAGTACTTC. Filled out from reference TRBV7-6 and TRBJ2-5, the complete variable domain reads GAGVSQSPRYKVTKRGQDVALRCDPISGHVSLYWYRQALGQGPEFLTYFNYEAQQDKSGLPNDRFSAERPEGSISTLTIQRTEQRDSAMYRCASQDRARETQYFGPGTRLLVL.

In this sample, this clone turned up once. The rearrangement uses TRBV7-2 and TRBJ1-1; a weak D match, TRBD1 (5 bases). V was shortened by 6 bases and J by 4 bases, with 15 bases between the two germline ends. Germline V gene lookup returns CDR1 SGHTA and CDR2 FQGNSA. CDR3 length: 14 residues. The CDR3 protein is CASSLSRGGTEAFF. DNA for the CDR3: TGTGCCAGCAGTCTCTCTAGGGGAGGCACTGAAGCTTTCTTT.

The rearrangement joins TRBV19 to TRBJ1-2, with D unclear. Germline CDR1 is LNHDA and CDR2 is SQIVND (reference sequence). Trimming left V 3 bases short and J 5 bases short, with 10 bases between. The CDR3 totals 13 residues. The CDR3 spells CASSINGRYGYTF. The CDR3 DNA follows: TGTGCCAGTAGTATTAACGGGCGTTATGGCTACACCTTC.

The DNA of the CDR3 is TGTGCCAGCAGCGAGGGGGTTGTCACCGGGGAGCTGTTTTTT. Translating gives CASSEGVVTGELFF. The V gene is TRBV9, the J gene TRBJ2-2; D possibly corresponds to TRBD1 (6 bases). Germline assignment: CDR1 SGDLS and CDR2 YYNGEE. CDR3 length equals 14 residues. V was shortened by 3 bases and J by 4 bases, with 10 bases between the two germline ends.

This clone came up once. The chain employs TRBV2 and TRBJ2-4, with TRBD1 matching 7 bases. This CDR3 has 11 amino acids. V lost 4 bases, J lost 12 bases, and 3 bases stayed unmatched. Germline CDR1 SNHLY, CDR2 FYNNEI. CDR3 protein: CASSGWDSQYF. The CDR3 DNA follows: TGTGCCAGCAGTGGGTGGGACAGTCAGTACTTC.